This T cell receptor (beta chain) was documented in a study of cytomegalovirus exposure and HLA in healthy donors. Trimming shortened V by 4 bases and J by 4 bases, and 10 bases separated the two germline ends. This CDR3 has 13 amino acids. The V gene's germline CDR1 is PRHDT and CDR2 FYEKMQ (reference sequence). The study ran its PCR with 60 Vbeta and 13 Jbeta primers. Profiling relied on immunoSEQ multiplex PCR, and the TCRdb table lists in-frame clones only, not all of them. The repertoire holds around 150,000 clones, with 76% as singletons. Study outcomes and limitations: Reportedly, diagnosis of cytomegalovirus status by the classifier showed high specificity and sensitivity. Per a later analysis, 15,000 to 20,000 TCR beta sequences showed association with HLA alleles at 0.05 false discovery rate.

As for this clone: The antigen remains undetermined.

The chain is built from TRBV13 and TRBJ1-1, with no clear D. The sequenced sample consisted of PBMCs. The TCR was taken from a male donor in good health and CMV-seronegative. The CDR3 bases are TGTGCCAGCAGCTCATATGAGGGCACTGAAGCTTTCTTT. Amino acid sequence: CASSSYEGTEAFF.